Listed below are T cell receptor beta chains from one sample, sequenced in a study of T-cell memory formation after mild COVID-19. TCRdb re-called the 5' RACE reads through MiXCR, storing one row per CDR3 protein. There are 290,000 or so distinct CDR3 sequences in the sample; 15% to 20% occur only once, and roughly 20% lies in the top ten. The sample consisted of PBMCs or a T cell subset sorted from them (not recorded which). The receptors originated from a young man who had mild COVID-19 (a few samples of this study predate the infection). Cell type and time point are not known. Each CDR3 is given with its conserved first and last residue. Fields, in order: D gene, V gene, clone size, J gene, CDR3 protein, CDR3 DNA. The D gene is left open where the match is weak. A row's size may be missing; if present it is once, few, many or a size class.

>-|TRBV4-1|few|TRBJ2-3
CASSREGHTQYF
TGCGCCAGCAGCCGGGAAGGCCATACGCAGTATTTT
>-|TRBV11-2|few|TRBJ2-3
CASSLNLVAADTQYF
TGTGCCAGCAGCTTAAATCTGGTAGCTGCAGATACGCAGTATTTT
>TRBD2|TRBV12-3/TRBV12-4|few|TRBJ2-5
CASSHRPLAPPTAGIHLNQETQYF
TGTGCCAGCAGTCATCGCCCGTTGGCCCCCCCAACAGCGGGGATTCATCTTAACCAAGAGACCCAGTACTTC
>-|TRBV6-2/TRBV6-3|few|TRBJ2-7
CASSYAGVSYEQYF
TGTGCCAGCAGTTACGCAGGTGTCTCCTACGAGCAGTACTTC
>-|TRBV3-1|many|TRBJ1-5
CASSHDDVQPQHF
TGTGCCAGCAGCCATGATGACGTCCAGCCCCAGCATTTT
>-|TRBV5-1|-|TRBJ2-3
CASSLTWGDTDTQYF
TGCGCCAGCAGCTTGACTTGGGGCGACACAGATACGCAGTATTTT
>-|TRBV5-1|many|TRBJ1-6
CASSSQGNSPLHF
TGCGCCAGCAGCTCTCAGGGGAATTCACCCCTCCACTTT
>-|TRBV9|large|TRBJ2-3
CASSSSGSATDTQYF
TGTGCCAGCTCCTCCTCGGGTAGCGCGACAGATACGCAGTATTTT
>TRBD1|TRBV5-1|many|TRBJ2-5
CASSSQGTQETQYF
TGCGCCAGCAGCTCACAGGGGACCCAAGAGACCCAGTACTTC
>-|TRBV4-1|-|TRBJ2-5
CASSQAGVETQYF
TGCGCCAGCAGCCAAGCCGGGGTGGAGACCCAGTACTTC
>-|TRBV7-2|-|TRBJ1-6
CASSPNSDSPLHF
TGTGCCAGCAGCCCTAACAGTGACTCACCCCTCCACTTT
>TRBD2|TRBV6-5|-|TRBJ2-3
CASSGRAVSTDTQYF
TGTGCCAGCAGTGGGAGGGCGGTAAGCACAGATACGCAGTATTTT
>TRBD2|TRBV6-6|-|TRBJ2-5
CASSSELAGVRYF
TGTGCCAGCAGTTCGGAACTAGCGGGGGTCCGGTACTTC
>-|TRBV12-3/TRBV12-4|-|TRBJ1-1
CASSFAGLGTEAFF
TGTGCCAGCAGTTTCGCAGGCCTGGGCACTGAAGCTTTCTTT
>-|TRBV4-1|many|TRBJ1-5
CASSQANMGLSNQPQHF
TGCGCCAGCAGCCAAGCAAACATGGGTCTGAGCAATCAGCCCCAGCATTTT
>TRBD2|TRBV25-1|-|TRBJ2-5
CASSEAGREETQYF
TGTGCCAGCAGTGAGGCGGGGAGGGAAGAGACCCAGTACTTC
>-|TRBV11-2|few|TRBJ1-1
CASSLAGSAEAFF
TGTGCCAGCAGCTTAGCCGGGTCAGCCGAAGCTTTCTTT
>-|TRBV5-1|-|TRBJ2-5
CASSLADRSGETQYF
TGCGCCAGCAGCTTGGCTGACAGGTCAGGAGAGACCCAGTACTTC
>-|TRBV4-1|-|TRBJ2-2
CASSQDVRLNTGELFF
TGCGCCAGCAGCCAAGACGTTCGACTGAACACCGGGGAGCTGTTTTTT
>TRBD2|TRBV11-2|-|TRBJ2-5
CASSLGVGGLEETQYF
TGTGCCAGCAGCTTAGGGGTGGGAGGGTTAGAGGAGACCCAGTACTTC
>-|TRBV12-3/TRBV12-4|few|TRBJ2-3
CASSFRGPGGTDTQYF
TGTGCCAGCAGTTTCAGAGGTCCCGGGGGTACAGATACGCAGTATTTT
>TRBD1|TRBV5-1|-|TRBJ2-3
CASSSTVPGQVPSTDTQYF
TGCGCCAGCAGCTCCACCGTCCCGGGACAGGTCCCGAGCACAGATACGCAGTATTTT
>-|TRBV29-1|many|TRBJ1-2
CSVVGTDDPGYTF
TGCAGCGTTGTCGGGACGGACGATCCTGGCTACACCTTC
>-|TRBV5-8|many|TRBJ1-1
CASSEPGTRDTEAFF
TGTGCCAGCAGTGAACCCGGGACAAGGGACACTGAAGCTTTCTTT
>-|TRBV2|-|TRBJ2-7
CASSGAALVEQYF
TGTGCCAGCAGTGGGGCAGCCCTCGTTGAGCAGTACTTC
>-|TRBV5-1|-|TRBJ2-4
CASSLAMGLAKNIQYF
TGCGCCAGCAGCTTGGCCATGGGACTAGCCAAAAACATTCAGTACTTC
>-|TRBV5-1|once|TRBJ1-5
CASSLGEGGQPQHF
TGCGCCAGCAGCTTGGGGGAGGGCGGGCAGCCCCAGCATTTT
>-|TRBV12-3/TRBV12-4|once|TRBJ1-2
CASSLFRGWNGYTF
TGTGCCAGCAGTTTATTTCGAGGGTGGAATGGCTACACCTTC
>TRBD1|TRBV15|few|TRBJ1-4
CATSSGARTGGEKLFF
TGTGCCACCAGCAGTGGTGCCCGGACAGGGGGAGAAAAACTGTTTTTT
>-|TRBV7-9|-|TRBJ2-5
CASSPPLGVETQYF
TGTGCCAGCAGCCCTCCCTTGGGGGTAGAGACCCAGTACTTC
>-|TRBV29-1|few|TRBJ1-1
CSVEIPGMNTEAFF
TGCAGCGTTGAAATCCCAGGGATGAACACTGAAGCTTTCTTT
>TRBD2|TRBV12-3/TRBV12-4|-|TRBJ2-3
CASSLMSGGKQYF
TGTGCCAGCAGTTTAATGTCCGGGGGGAAGCAGTATTTT
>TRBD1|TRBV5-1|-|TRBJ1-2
CASSTGDRGYGYTF
TGCGCCAGCAGCACAGGGGACAGGGGTTATGGCTACACCTTC
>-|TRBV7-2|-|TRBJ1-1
CASSLPRQVSEAFF
TGTGCCAGCAGCTTACCCCGACAGGTTTCTGAAGCTTTCTTT
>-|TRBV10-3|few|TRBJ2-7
CAISDSMSSYEQYF
TGTGCCATCAGTGACTCGATGAGCTCCTACGAGCAGTACTTC
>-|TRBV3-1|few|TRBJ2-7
CASSQGEKRYF
TGTGCCAGCAGCCAAGGTGAAAAACGGTACTTC
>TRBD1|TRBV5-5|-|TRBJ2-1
CASSFSAPGQGGQFF
TGTGCCAGCAGCTTTTCAGCCCCGGGACAGGGTGGGCAGTTCTTC
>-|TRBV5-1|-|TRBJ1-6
CASSLSQVNNSPLHF
TGCGCCAGCAGCTTGTCGCAGGTCAATAATTCACCCCTCCACTTT
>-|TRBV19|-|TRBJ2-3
CASSELDTQYF
TGTGCCAGTAGTGAGCTGGATACGCAGTATTTT
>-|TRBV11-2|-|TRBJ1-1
CASTPIRGTEAFF
TGTGCCAGCACACCAATCAGGGGCACTGAAGCTTTCTTT
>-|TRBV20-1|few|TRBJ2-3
CSAHSNTGADTQYF
TGCAGTGCTCACTCCAACACAGGCGCAGATACGCAGTATTTT
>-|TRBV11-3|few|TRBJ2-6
CASSLGRSSGANVLTF
TGTGCCAGCAGCTTAGGTCGCAGCTCTGGGGCCAACGTCCTGACTTTC
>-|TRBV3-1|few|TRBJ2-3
CASSPVAGLRTDTQYF
TGTGCCAGCAGCCCCGTGGCTGGGTTGAGGACAGATACGCAGTATTTT
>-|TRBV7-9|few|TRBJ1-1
CASSEGSEAFF
TGTGCCAGCAGCGAGGGCTCTGAAGCTTTCTTT
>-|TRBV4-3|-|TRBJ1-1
CASSQVRDDEAFF
TGCGCCAGCAGCCAAGTACGAGATGATGAAGCTTTCTTT
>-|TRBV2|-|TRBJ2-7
CASSDQGTYEQYF
TGTGCCAGCAGTGATCAGGGGACCTACGAGCAGTACTTC
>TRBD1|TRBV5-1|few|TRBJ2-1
CASSLQGAIYNEQFF
TGCGCCAGCAGCTTGCAGGGGGCTATCTACAATGAGCAGTTCTTC
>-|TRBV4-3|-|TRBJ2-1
CASSQEFRGREQFF
TGCGCCAGCAGCCAAGAATTTAGGGGAAGGGAGCAGTTCTTC
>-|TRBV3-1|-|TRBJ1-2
CASSQGPRTDGYTF
TGTGCCAGCAGCCAAGGGCCGAGGACGGATGGCTACACCTTC
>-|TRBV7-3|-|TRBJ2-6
CASSLLGNSGANVLTF
TGTGCCAGCAGCTTATTAGGAAACTCTGGGGCCAACGTCCTGACTTTC
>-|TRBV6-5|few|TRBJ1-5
CASSGIMGPQHF
TGTGCCAGCAGTGGGATCATGGGGCCCCAGCATTTT
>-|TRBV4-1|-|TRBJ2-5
CASSQGTDLDQETQYF
TGCGCCAGCAGCCAAGGGACGGACTTAGATCAAGAGACCCAGTACTTC
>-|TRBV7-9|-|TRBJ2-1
CASRQFSNEQFF
TGTGCCAGCAGACAGTTCTCGAATGAGCAGTTCTTC